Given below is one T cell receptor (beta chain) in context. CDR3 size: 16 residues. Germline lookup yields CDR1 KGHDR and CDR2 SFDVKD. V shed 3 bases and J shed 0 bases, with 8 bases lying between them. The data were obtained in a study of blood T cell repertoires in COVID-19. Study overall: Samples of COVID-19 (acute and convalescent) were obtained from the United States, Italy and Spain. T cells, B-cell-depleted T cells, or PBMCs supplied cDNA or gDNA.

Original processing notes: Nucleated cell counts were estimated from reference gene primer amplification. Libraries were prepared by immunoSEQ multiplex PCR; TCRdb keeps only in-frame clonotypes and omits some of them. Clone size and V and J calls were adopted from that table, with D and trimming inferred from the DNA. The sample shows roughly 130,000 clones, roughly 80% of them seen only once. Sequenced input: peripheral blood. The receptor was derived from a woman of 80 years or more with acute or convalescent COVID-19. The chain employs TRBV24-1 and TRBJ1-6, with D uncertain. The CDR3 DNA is TGTGCCACCAGTGATCGAGTTCCCTCCTATAATTCACCCCTCCACTTT. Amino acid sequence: CATSDRVPSYNSPLHF.